Below, one TCR beta chain is given with its context. Time point described: pre-sensitization, week 0. The treatment was: therapeutic diphenylcyclopropenone sensitization with weekly scalp DPC. RNA extraction used unfractionated whole blood as the source of total RNA. Drawing of blood took place ahead of applying each patch test. Each donor was an alopecia patient between 18 and 70 years of age who qualified for DPC. The sample comes from a study of human T cells and chemical hapten exposure. Study in general: Affected patients, primarily female, had alopecia areata, totalis or universalis.

Trimming removed 4 bases from V and 5 bases from J, with 13 bases in between. The CDR3 is 14 amino acids. Germline values: CDR1 SGHRS, CDR2 YFSETQ. Individual cDNA molecules (in the library) carried attached unique molecular identifiers. TCRdb reprocessed the RACE reads via MiXCR and lists one record per CDR3 protein. Of fewer than 45,000 distinct CDR3 sequences in the sample, about a tenth are singletons; the top ten hold roughly 27%. This clonotype was obtained from a man aged 45-60 years with alopecia areata. Some clones in this sample may be carry-over from other donors' samples. The source was whole blood, collected in connection with sensitization to the hapten diphenylcyclopropenone (DPC). This chain connects TRBV5-1 to TRBJ2-1; D may correspond to TRBD1 or TRBD2 (5 bases each). CDR3 DNA: TGCGCCAGCAGCCTGGGGGATCTCGACAATGAGCAGTTCTTC. It is translated as CASSLGDLDNEQFF.